One and the same sample provided the 15 T cell receptor beta chains below, sequenced in a study of TIL therapy for anti-PD-1-resistant metastatic lung cancer. Time point in this sample: pre-treatment sample, taken before nivolumab and TIL therapy. Sequencing used immunoSEQ v3. Measured with immunoSEQ multiplex PCR; TCRdb has only the in-frame clones, and not every one. The table lists fewer than 60,000 clones, 70% to 90% of them singletons. The sample in question was blood, obtained at baseline. Source of these receptors: a person aged 25-85 years with non-small cell lung cancer.

The chain joins TRBV4-3 to TRBJ2-5; D remains ambiguous. CDR1 LGHNA and CDR2 YSLEER come from the germline V gene. The CDR3 runs 12 residues. Trimming removed 1 base at V and 8 bases at J, with 8 bases between. The CDR3 DNA reads TGCGCCAGCAGCCAAGGCCCCGGAACCCAGTACTTC. It encodes CASSQGPGTQYF.

The chain recombines TRBV5-1 with TRBJ2-1, with a weak D call TRBD1 (6 bases). Germline CDR1 SGHRS, CDR2 YFSETQ. The CDR3 loop spans 14 amino acids. The V end was cut by 0 bases, the J end by 5 bases, with 9 bases between. CDR3: CASSLGQANNEQFF. CDR3 DNA sequence: TGCGCCAGCAGCTTGGGACAGGCTAACAATGAGCAGTTCTTC.

The V call is TRBV27, the J call TRBJ2-7, with 10 nucleotides matching TRBD1. The germline V gene encodes CDR1 MNHEY and CDR2 SMNVEV (reference sequence). The CDR3 covers 14 residues. Trimming cost V 3 bases and J 1 base; bases outside gene matches: 0. CDR3 protein: CASSLDRGSYEQYF. The DNA of the CDR3 is TGTGCCAGCAGTTTGGACAGGGGGTCCTACGAGCAGTACTTC.

V and J are TRBV7-9 and TRBJ2-7; possibly TRBD1 or TRBD2 for D (5 bases each). CDR1 is SEHNR and CDR2 is FQNEAQ in the germline V gene (reference sequence). Trimming shortened V by 0 bases and J by 6 bases, and 15 bases separated the two germline ends. The CDR3 length is 15 residues. DNA of the CDR3: TGTGCCAGCAGCTTAGCCGGGGCTTTATTGGGCGAGCAGTACTTC. Its translation: CASSLAGALLGEQYF.

The V and J genes are TRBV4-1 and TRBJ1-2; 8 bases match TRBD1. J gave up 4 bases and V 0 bases, and 7 bases lay outside the gene matches. The CDR3 has 16 amino acids. CDR1 is MGHRA and CDR2 is YSYEKL in the germline V gene. Here the CDR3 reads CASSQDGSGGLYGYTF. In DNA form, the CDR3 reads TGCGCCAGCAGCCAAGATGGATCAGGGGGCCTCTATGGCTACACCTTC.

The J gene is TRBJ2-5, the V gene TRBV6-2 or TRBV6-3, with 7 bases lining up with TRBD2. Looked up from germline, CDR1 is MNHEY and CDR2 is SVGEGT. The junction had 2 bases not matched to a gene; V was cut back by 5 bases and J by 5 bases. This CDR3 is built from 12 residues. CDR3 DNA sequence: TGTGCCAGCAGTCCGACTAGCGAGACCCAGTACTTC. Translation: CASSPTSETQYF.

The chain couples TRBV24-1 to TRBJ2-7, with 12 bases identical to TRBD2. The CDR3 has 16 residues. V shed 3 bases and J 1 base; nucleotides not matched to a gene: 3. The germline V gene has CDR1 KGHDR and CDR2 SFDVKD. CDR3 region: CATSDLGLAGSYEQYF. The CDR3, as DNA: TGTGCCACCAGTGATCTTGGACTAGCGGGATCCTACGAGCAGTACTTC.

Concerning this clone: Compared with germline, one end of the junction differs, possibly owing to a read error. The chain has TRBV14 and TRBJ2-1; D remains unclear. The CDR3 is 17 residues long. CDR1 and CDR2 (germline): SGHDN, FVKESK. For the CDR3, the DNA is TGTGCCGGCAGCCAAGGTTTGCGGCACAGCTCCTACAATGAGCAGTTCTTC. It encodes CAGSQGLRHSSYNEQFF.

The V gene is TRBV6-2 or TRBV6-3, the J gene TRBJ2-5, with D uncertain. With 6 bases removed from V and 7 bases from J, the gap between germline ends came to 15 bases. The CDR3 consists of 13 residues. Germline CDR1 and CDR2: MNHEY and SVGEGT. The CDR3 nucleotides read TGTGCCAGCAGCCCCCTTCGAATGGGGACCCAGTACTTC. Its translation is CASSPLRMGTQYF.

The chain combines TRBV19 with TRBJ2-3, with no clear D. The CDR3 contains 15 residues. Germline V gives CDR1 LNHDA, CDR2 SQIVND (reference sequence). Trimming removed 5 bases at V and 0 bases at J, with 12 bases between. CDR3 bases: TGTGCCAGTAGTTTCTCGACATATAGCACAGATACGCAGTATTTT. This gives the protein CASSFSTYSTDTQYF. The variable domain in full, with the rest retrieved from reference TRBV19 and TRBJ2-3, is DGGITQSPKYLFRKEGQNVTLSCEQNLNHDAMYWYRQDPGQGLRLIYYSQIVNDFQKGDIAEGYSVSREKKESFPLTVTSAQKNPTAFYLCASSFSTYSTDTQYFGPGTRLTVL.

This chain connects TRBV30 to TRBJ2-7, with 7 bases identical to TRBD1. V dropped 5 bases and J dropped 4; count of bases not matched to a gene: 5. This CDR3 has 12 amino acids. The germline gives CDR1 GTSNPN, CDR2 SVGIG (reference sequence). CDR3 nucleotides: TGTGCCTGGGGCGACAGGGTATACGAGCAGTACTTC. It yields the protein CAWGDRVYEQYF.

This rearrangement joins TRBV27 to TRBJ2-7, with 12 bases matching TRBD1. Germline V gene lookup returns CDR1 MNHEY and CDR2 SMNVEV (reference sequence). Trimming cost V 3 bases and J 5 bases; bases outside gene matches: 14. The length of the CDR3 is 18 residues. The CDR3 DNA sequence: TGTGCCAGCAGTTTGTTGGGGACAGGGGGCGATCTAGGCCACGAGCAGTACTTC. As protein: CASSLLGTGGDLGHEQYF.

The chain has TRBV9 and TRBJ2-2; 9 bases line up with TRBD1. The CDR3 contains 17 residues. Germline V gene sequence: CDR1 SGDLS, CDR2 YYNGEE. J was trimmed by 3 bases and V by 6 bases; bases with no gene match: 12. For the CDR3, the DNA is TGTGCCAGCAAAACCCAGGACAGGGGAGGGGACACCGGGGAGCTGTTTTTT. Its translation is CASKTQDRGGDTGELFF.

In this sample, this clone turned up once. V gene TRBV7-6 combines with J gene TRBJ2-3, with a weak D call TRBD1 (5 bases). Germline values: CDR1 SGHVS, CDR2 FNYEAQ. The CDR3 has 16 amino acids. The V gene lost 5 bases and the J gene lost 0 bases, with 15 bases spanning the gap. This CDR3 is CASSRNQGSSTDTQYF. CDR3 sequence (DNA): TGTGCCAGCAGCAGAAACCAGGGTAGCAGCACAGATACGCAGTATTTT.

This chain uses TRBV7-2 with TRBJ2-3; 13 bases are a match to TRBD2. The V gene end was trimmed by 5 bases and the J gene end by 2 bases; junction bases not matched to a gene: 7. CDR3 length: 17 residues. Germline V gives CDR1 SGHTA, CDR2 FQGNSA. DNA for the CDR3: TGTGCCAGCAGCCCGATCGGACTAGCGGGGGTCACAGATACGCAGTATTTT. This gives the protein CASSPIGLAGVTDTQYF.